One and the same sample provided the 30 T cell receptor beta chains below, sequenced in a study of low-dose radiotherapy and immunotherapy resistance in tumors. TRAV- and TRBV-specific primers primed first-strand cDNA, covering alpha and beta chains. A roughly 20-cycle PCR with a constant-region primer and V-primer adapter amplified TCRs. TCRdb reprocessed the reads via MiXCR and lists one record per CDR3 protein. Of roughly 16,000 distinct CDR3 sequences listed, approximately 70% are singletons. These receptors originate from a human donor with advanced metastatic prostate, ovarian, gallbladder or colorectal cancer (not recorded which). This table probably holds off-target reads from a library built for another chain.

This clonotype was seen a handful of times. This sequence joins TRBV10-3 and TRBJ2-1; 8 nucleotides line up with TRBD2. Per germline, CDR1 ENHRY and CDR2 SYGVKD. The CDR3 length is 15 residues. V lost 3 bases to trimming and J lost 8 bases; unmatched junction nucleotides: 9. The chain's CDR3 is CAISDADSGMDEQFF. CDR3 bases: TGTGCCATCAGTGATGCGGATAGCGGGATGGATGAGCAGTTCTTC.

The rearrangement uses TRBV19 and TRBJ2-5, with 8 nucleotides matching TRBD1. Germline values: CDR1 LNHDA, CDR2 SQIVND (reference sequence). With V trimmed by 4 bases and J by 2 bases, 6 bases remained unmatched. The CDR3 has 15 residues. In nucleotides, the CDR3 is TGTGCCAGTAGTACCGGGACAGGACCTCAAGAGACCCAGTACTTC. The encoded protein is CASSTGTGPQETQYF. Supplemented by reference TRBV19 and TRBJ2-5, the full variable domain reads DGGITQSPKYLFRKEGQNVTLSCEQNLNHDAMYWYRQDPGQGLRLIYYSQIVNDFQKGDIAEGYSVSREKKESFPLTVTSAQKNPTAFYLCASSTGTGPQETQYFGPGTRLLVL.

This chain uses TRBV6-6 with TRBJ1-1, with D perhaps TRBD1 (5 bases). This CDR3 region has 12 residues. V was pared by 10 bases and J by 3 bases, with 12 bases between. CDR1 is MNHNY and CDR2 is SVGAGI in the germline V gene (reference sequence). The CDR3 DNA reads as TGTGCCACAAATCGGGGGGACACTGAAGCTTTCTTT. Translated, it gives CATNRGDTEAFF.

This chain links TRBV28 with TRBJ2-5; 8 bases match TRBD2. With 7 bases clipped from V and 5 bases from J, the junction kept 12 bases outside the gene matches. Germline assignment: CDR1 MDHEN and CDR2 SYDVKM. This CDR3 is 15 amino acids long. This CDR3 is CASNPSRGAGETQYF. As DNA, the CDR3 is TGTGCCAGCAATCCCTCGCGGGGGGCTGGGGAGACCCAGTACTTC.

This rearrangement joins TRBV4-3 to TRBJ1-4; no clear D gene. V was clipped by 0 bases and J by 2 bases, with 7 bases between them. Looked up from germline, CDR1 is LGHNA and CDR2 is YSLEER. The CDR3 covers 15 residues. The CDR3 coding sequence is TGCGCCAGCAGCCAAGATAGGGTGACTAATGAAAAACTGTTTTTT. It specifies CASSQDRVTNEKLFF.

This clonotype was found a few times. V and J are TRBV12-3 or TRBV12-4 and TRBJ2-3; the match to TRBD2 covers 7 bases. J gave up 4 bases and V 6 bases, and 10 bases lay outside the gene matches. CDR3 length: 15 amino acids. The CDR3 nucleotides are TGTGCCAGCAGCCCCGAGCGGGACTTCGCAGATACGCAGTATTTT. Its translation: CASSPERDFADTQYF.

The chain couples TRBV10-2 to TRBJ2-5; 8 bases fit TRBD1. Germline CDR1 reads WSHSY; CDR2 reads SAAADI. J was trimmed by 5 bases and V by 8 bases; bases with no gene match: 7. This CDR3 is built from 13 residues. Here the CDR3 reads CASQGAVGETQYF. The CDR3, as DNA: TGCGCCAGCCAGGGGGCCGTGGGGGAGACCCAGTACTTC.

This chain links TRBV5-6 with TRBJ1-2, with D unresolved. Trimming pared 4 bases from V and 4 bases from J, leaving 11 bases between. CDR1 and CDR2 from the germline V gene are SGHDT and YYEEEE. This CDR3 contains 13 residues. The CDR3 coding sequence is TGTGCCAGCAGCCATGATCGAGGCTATGGCTACACCTTC. This codes for CASSHDRGYGYTF.

The V and J genes are TRBV7-2 and TRBJ2-1, with D maybe TRBD1 (5 bases). Germline CDR1 and CDR2: SGHTA and FQGNSA. This CDR3 has 13 amino acids. V was shortened by 5 bases and J by 6 bases, with 11 bases between the two germline ends. For the CDR3, the DNA is TGTGCCAGCAGCCAGGGCCGCGTCAATGAGCAGTTCTTC. Its translation: CASSQGRVNEQFF.

J is TRBJ1-1 and V is TRBV5-1; maybe TRBD1 (6 bases). With 0 bases removed from V and 3 bases from J, the gap between germline ends came to 9 bases. Germline V gives CDR1 SGHRS, CDR2 YFSETQ. The CDR3 contains 14 residues. CDR3 in DNA: TGCGCCAGCAGCTTGGAACAGGGCTACACTGAAGCTTTCTTT. Translation: CASSLEQGYTEAFF.

The chain links TRBV5-6 to TRBJ2-1, with a possible D match to TRBD2 (7 bases). The germline CDR1 and CDR2 sequences are SGHDT and YYEEEE. The CDR3 runs to 13 residues. With 1 base removed from V and 12 bases from J, the gap between germline ends came to 14 bases. CDR3 sequence (DNA): TGTGCCAGCAGCTTGAGGGGGGGAGGTGCGCAGTTCTTC. Amino acids: CASSLRGGGAQFF.

This clonotype appeared a single time. CDR3 sequence (DNA): TGTGCCAGCAGCGGACTAGCGGTCTCCTACGAGCAGTACTTC. This codes for CASSGLAVSYEQYF. This chain joins TRBV6-1 and TRBJ2-7; 10 nucleotides line up with TRBD2. The CDR3 loop spans 14 amino acids. Germline values: CDR1 MNHNS, CDR2 SASEGT. J was trimmed by 0 bases and V by 6 bases; bases with no gene match: 2.

This clonotype came up once. The CDR3 bases are TGCGCCAGCGGGACAGGGGTAACTGAAGCTTTCTTT. Amino acids: CASGTGVTEAFF. The chain is built from TRBV5-1 and TRBJ1-1; 10 bases match TRBD1. There are 12 residues in the CDR3. Germline values: CDR1 SGHRS, CDR2 YFSETQ. J lost 5 bases, V lost 7 bases, and 2 bases had no gene match.

The V call is TRBV18, the J call TRBJ2-3; D possibly uses TRBD1 or TRBD2 (5 bases each). Per the germline V gene, CDR1 is KGHSH and CDR2 is LQKENI. The V end lost 6 bases, the J end lost 6 bases, and 16 bases lay between the germline ends. The CDR3 covers 14 residues. The CDR3, as DNA: TGTGCCAGCTCCCGCGAAAGGGGAGTTGATACGCAGTATTTT. This gives the protein CASSRERGVDTQYF.

Notes on this clonotype: One end of the junction varies from germline; a read error may be responsible. The rearrangement joins TRBV2 to TRBJ1-6; no reliable D call. CDR3 length: 12 residues. CDR1 and CDR2 (germline): SNHLY, FYNNEI. The CDR3 region is CAIQPNAGKSTF. CDR3 nucleotides: TGTGCCATTCAACCAAATGCAGGCAAATCAACCTTT.

The chain combines TRBV18 with TRBJ2-7, with 9 bases matching TRBD2. V lost 6 bases and J lost 6; bases outside the gene matches: 3. Germline CDR1 reads KGHSH; CDR2 reads LQKENI. CDR3 length equals 12 residues. In DNA, the CDR3 is TGTGCCAGCTCGGGGACTAGCTCCGAGCAGTACTTC. Translating it yields CASSGTSSEQYF. Looking up the rest from reference TRBV18 and TRBJ2-7 gives the full variable domain: NAGVMQNPRHLVRRRGQEARLRCSPMKGHSHVYWYRQLPEEGLKFMVYLQKENIIDESGMPKERFSAEFPKEGPSILRIQQVVRGDSAAYFCASSGTSSEQYFGPGTRLTVT.

The chain is built from TRBV11-3 and TRBJ2-1; 12 bases align to TRBD2. The CDR3 has 20 amino acids. CDR1 is SGHNT, CDR2 YENEEA, per germline. V gave up 5 bases and J gave up 4 bases; unmatched junction bases: 18. CDR3 amino acids: CASSPPSGRGLVSKYNEQFF. CDR3 DNA: TGTGCCAGCAGCCCACCTAGCGGGAGGGGGCTTGTCTCAAAATACAATGAGCAGTTCTTC.

The chain couples TRBV4-1 to TRBJ2-2; D is perhaps TRBD1 or TRBD2 (6 bases each). The CDR3 is made up of 14 amino acids. Trimming removed 3 bases from V and 7 bases from J, with 12 bases in between. Looked up from germline, CDR1 is MGHRA and CDR2 is YSYEKL. This CDR3 is CASSQDRGVGELFF. CDR3 DNA sequence: TGCGCCAGCAGCCAGGATAGGGGGGTCGGGGAGCTGTTTTTT.

CDR3 sequence: CSVDPSGTLNTGELFF. CDR3 DNA: TGCAGTGTCGATCCTAGCGGGACGTTAAACACCGGGGAGCTGTTTTTT. The rearrangement uses TRBV20-1 and TRBJ2-2; 9 bases line up with TRBD2. Germline trimming cut 7 bases from V and 2 bases from J; bases unmatched to any gene: 11. This CDR3 is 16 amino acids long. Germline CDR1 DFQATT, CDR2 SNEGSKA (reference sequence).

J is TRBJ1-6 and V is TRBV5-1; the match to TRBD1 covers 10 bases. Trimming at V came to 6 bases and at J to 10 bases, leaving 10 bases not matched to a gene. Germline CDR1 reads SGHRS; CDR2 reads YFSETQ. The CDR3 contains 15 residues. The CDR3 loop is CASKESGTGVSPLHF. CDR3 bases: TGCGCCAGCAAGGAGTCCGGGACAGGGGTCTCACCCCTCCACTTT.

V and J are TRBV28 and TRBJ1-1; perhaps TRBD1 as D (5 bases). Trimming removed 6 bases at V and 4 bases at J, with 15 bases between. This CDR3 is 14 amino acids long. Germline V gene data show CDR1 as MDHEN and CDR2 as SYDVKM. CDR3 coding DNA: TGTGCCAGCAGCTTGGAGGGGCTGGGCACTGAAGCTTTCTTT. This codes for CASSLEGLGTEAFF.

The rearrangement uses TRBV5-4 and TRBJ2-7; TRBD2 aligns across 9 bases. The CDR3 runs to 15 residues. Germline V CDR1 and CDR2: SGHNT, YYREEE (reference sequence). Trimming cost V 2 bases and J 6 bases; bases outside gene matches: 9. The DNA of the CDR3 is TGTGCCAGCAGCTTAAATGGCGGGAGGGCCTTCGAGCAGTACTTC. It is translated as CASSLNGGRAFEQYF. Variable domain in full (rest from reference TRBV5-4 and TRBJ2-7): ETGVTQSPTHLIKTRGQQVTLRCSSQSGHNTVSWYQQALGQGPQFIFQYYREEENGRGNFPPRFSGLQFPNYSSELNVNALELDDSALYLCASSLNGGRAFEQYFGPGTRLTVT.

The chain combines TRBV5-1 with TRBJ2-2; 9 positions agree with TRBD1. The CDR3 loop spans 18 amino acids. V lost 2 bases and J lost 7; bases outside the gene matches: 15. The germline V gene has CDR1 SGHRS and CDR2 YFSETQ. CDR3 nucleotide sequence: TGCGCCAGCAGCTTTGAAAAAACCGGGACAGGGAACCTCGGGGAGCTGTTTTTT. Translating it yields CASSFEKTGTGNLGELFF.

The chain has TRBV7-6 and TRBJ2-1; 10 nucleotides match TRBD1. The junction had 6 bases not matched to a gene; V was cut back by 0 bases and J by 7 bases. This CDR3 comprises 16 residues. Germline CDR1 SGHVS, CDR2 FNYEAQ. CDR3 DNA: TGTGCCAGCAGCTTAGCGGCCCGGGACAGGGGTAATGAGCAGTTCTTC. This encodes CASSLAARDRGNEQFF. The entire variable domain, with the rest obtained from reference TRBV7-6 and TRBJ2-1, is as follows: GAGVSQSPRYKVTKRGQDVALRCDPISGHVSLYWYRQALGQGPEFLTYFNYEAQQDKSGLPNDRFSAERPEGSISTLTIQRTEQRDSAMYRCASSLAARDRGNEQFFGPGTRLTVL.

The chain combines TRBV7-2 with TRBJ1-3, with no clear D. V was pared by 1 base and J by 0 bases, with 4 bases between. The CDR3 spans 14 residues. Germline values: CDR1 SGHTA, CDR2 FQGNSA. CDR3 sequence reads: CASSLEHSGNTIYF. CDR3 nucleotide sequence: TGTGCCAGCAGCTTAGAACACTCTGGAAACACCATATATTTT.

The V and J genes are TRBV20-1 and TRBJ2-7; 15 nucleotides agree with TRBD2. V shed 6 bases, J shed 0 bases, and the junction held 3 bases outside the gene matches. The CDR3 sequence is 15 residues long. Germline loops: CDR1 DFQATT, CDR2 SNEGSKA (reference sequence). In DNA form, the CDR3 reads TGCAGTGCCAAGGGACTAGCGGGAGGCTCCTACGAGCAGTACTTC. It yields the protein CSAKGLAGGSYEQYF.

This chain joins TRBV10-3 and TRBJ2-7, with TRBD2 matching over 7 bases. V was clipped by 6 bases and J by 2 bases; unmatched bases: 7. The CDR3 has 14 residues. Germline CDR1 ENHRY, CDR2 SYGVKD. CDR3 amino acids: CAIRRTRNPYEQYF. CDR3 nucleotide sequence: TGTGCCATCAGACGGACTAGGAACCCCTACGAGCAGTACTTC.

A single count supports this clonotype. V gene TRBV27 combines with J gene TRBJ2-4, with a tentative D call TRBD1 (8 bases). The V end was cut by 4 bases, the J end by 8 bases, with 18 bases between. Germline-derived CDR1 and CDR2 are MNHEY and SMNVEV (reference sequence). The CDR3 sequence is 15 residues long. The CDR3 spells CASSYYRGGEHIQYF. The CDR3 DNA is TGTGCCAGCAGTTATTACAGGGGGGGCGAGCACATTCAGTACTTC.

This CDR3 reads CASSRTTAVTEAFF. CDR3 bases: TGTGCCAGCAGCCGCACCACGGCAGTCACTGAAGCTTTCTTT. The chain recombines TRBV5-5 with TRBJ1-1; unclear D gene. V was trimmed by 4 bases and J by 4 bases, leaving 14 bases between them. Germline values: CDR1 SGHKS, CDR2 YYEKEE (reference sequence). CDR3 length: 14 residues.

J is TRBJ2-3 and V is TRBV7-6, with D unresolved. Germline V gene data show CDR1 as SGHVS and CDR2 as FNYEAQ. Trimming removed 2 bases at V and 0 bases at J, with 0 bases between. The CDR3 extends over 12 amino acids. In DNA, the CDR3 is TGTGCCAGCAGCTTAAGCACAGATACGCAGTATTTT. Protein sequence: CASSLSTDTQYF.